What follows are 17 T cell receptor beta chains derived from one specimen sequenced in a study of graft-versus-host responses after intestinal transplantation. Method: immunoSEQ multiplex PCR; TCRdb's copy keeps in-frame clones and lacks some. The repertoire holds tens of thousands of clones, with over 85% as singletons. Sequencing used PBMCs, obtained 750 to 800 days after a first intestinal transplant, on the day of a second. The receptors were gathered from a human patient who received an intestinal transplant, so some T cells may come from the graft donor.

The CDR3 loop is CASSYRDGANYGYTF. The DNA of the CDR3 is TGTGCCAGCAGTTACAGGGATGGAGCTAACTATGGCTACACCTTC. The chain has TRBV6-5 and TRBJ1-2, with D uncertain. This CDR3 comprises 15 residues. CDR1 and CDR2 from the germline V gene are MNHEY and SVGAGI. V dropped 2 bases and J dropped 0 bases, with 10 bases sitting between them.

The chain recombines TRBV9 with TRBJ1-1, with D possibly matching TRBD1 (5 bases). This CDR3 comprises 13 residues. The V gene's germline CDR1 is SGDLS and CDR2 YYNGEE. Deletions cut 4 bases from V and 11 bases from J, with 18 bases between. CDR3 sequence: CASSSGPKDLAFF. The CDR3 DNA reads TGTGCCAGCAGCTCGGGACCGAAGGATTTGGCTTTCTTT.

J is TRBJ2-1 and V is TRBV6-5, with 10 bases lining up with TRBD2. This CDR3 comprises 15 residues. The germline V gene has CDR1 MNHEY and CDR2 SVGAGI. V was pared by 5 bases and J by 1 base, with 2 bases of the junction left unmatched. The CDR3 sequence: CASSQLAGSYNEQFF. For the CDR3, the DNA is TGTGCCAGCAGTCAACTAGCGGGGTCCTACAATGAGCAGTTCTTC.

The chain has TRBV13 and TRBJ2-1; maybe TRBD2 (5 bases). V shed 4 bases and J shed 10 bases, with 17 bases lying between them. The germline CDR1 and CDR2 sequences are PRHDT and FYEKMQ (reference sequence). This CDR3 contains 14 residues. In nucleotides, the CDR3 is TGTGCCAGCAGCTCCAAGGTAGCTGGGAGAGAGCAGTTCTTC. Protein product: CASSSKVAGREQFF.

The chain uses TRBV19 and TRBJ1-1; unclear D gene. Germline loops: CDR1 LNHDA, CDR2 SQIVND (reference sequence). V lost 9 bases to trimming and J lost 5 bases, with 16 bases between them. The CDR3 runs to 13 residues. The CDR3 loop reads CASLQWVPTEAFF. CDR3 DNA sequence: TGTGCCAGCTTACAGTGGGTTCCTACTGAAGCTTTCTTT.

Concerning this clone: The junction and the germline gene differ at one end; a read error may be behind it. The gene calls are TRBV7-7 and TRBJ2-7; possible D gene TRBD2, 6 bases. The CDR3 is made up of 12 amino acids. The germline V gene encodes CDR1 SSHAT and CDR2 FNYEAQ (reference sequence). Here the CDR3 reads CASSPAGAEQYF. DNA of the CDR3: TGTGCTAGCAGCCCAGCGGGTGCCGAGCAGTACTTC.

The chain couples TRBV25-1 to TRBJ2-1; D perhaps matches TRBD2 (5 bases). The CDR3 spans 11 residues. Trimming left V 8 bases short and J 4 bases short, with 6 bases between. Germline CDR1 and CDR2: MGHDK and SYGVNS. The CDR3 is CASRGYNEQFF. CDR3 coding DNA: TGTGCCAGCCGAGGGTACAATGAGCAGTTCTTC.

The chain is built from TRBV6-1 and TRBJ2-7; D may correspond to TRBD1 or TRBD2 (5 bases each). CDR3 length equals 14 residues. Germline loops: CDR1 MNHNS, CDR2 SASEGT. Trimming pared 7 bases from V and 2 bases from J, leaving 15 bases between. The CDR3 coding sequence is TGTGCCAGCACCAAATGGGACGGGACCTACGAGCAGTACTTC. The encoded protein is CASTKWDGTYEQYF.

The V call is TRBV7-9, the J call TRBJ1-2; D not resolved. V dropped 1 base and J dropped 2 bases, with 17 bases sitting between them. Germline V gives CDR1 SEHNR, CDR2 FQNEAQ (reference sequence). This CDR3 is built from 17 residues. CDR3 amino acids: CASSLVSRGNLNYGYTF. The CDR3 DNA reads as TGTGCCAGCAGCTTAGTATCAAGAGGGAACTTAAACTATGGCTACACCTTC.

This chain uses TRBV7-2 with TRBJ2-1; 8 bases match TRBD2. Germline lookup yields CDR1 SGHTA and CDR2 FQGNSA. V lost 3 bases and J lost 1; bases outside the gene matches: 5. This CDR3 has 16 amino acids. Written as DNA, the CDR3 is TGTGCCAGCAGCTTTGGCCTAGCGGGTTCCTACAATGAGCAGTTCTTC. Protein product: CASSFGLAGSYNEQFF.

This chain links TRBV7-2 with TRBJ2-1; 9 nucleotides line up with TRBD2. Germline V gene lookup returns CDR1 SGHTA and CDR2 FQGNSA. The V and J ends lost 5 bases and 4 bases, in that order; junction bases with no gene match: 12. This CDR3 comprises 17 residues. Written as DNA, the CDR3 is TGTGCCAGCAGCCACGGGGGGGTAGCGGGAGAGTACAATGAGCAGTTCTTC. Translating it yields CASSHGGVAGEYNEQFF.

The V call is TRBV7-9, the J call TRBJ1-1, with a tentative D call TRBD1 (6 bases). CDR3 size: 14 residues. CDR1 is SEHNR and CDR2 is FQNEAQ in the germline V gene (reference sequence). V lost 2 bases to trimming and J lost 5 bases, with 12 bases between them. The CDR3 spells CASSLQGLGTEAFF. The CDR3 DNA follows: TGTGCCAGCAGCTTACAGGGGCTCGGGACTGAAGCTTTCTTT.

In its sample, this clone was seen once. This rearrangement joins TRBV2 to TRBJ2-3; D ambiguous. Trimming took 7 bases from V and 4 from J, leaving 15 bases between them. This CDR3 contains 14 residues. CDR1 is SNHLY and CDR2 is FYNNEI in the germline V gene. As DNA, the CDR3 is TGTGCCAGCAACCAGAAACGGGCTCCAGATACGCAGTATTTT. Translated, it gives CASNQKRAPDTQYF. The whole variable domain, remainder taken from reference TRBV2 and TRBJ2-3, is EPEVTQTPSHQVTQMGQEVILRCVPISNHLYFYWYRQILGQKVEFLVSFYNNEISEKSEIFDDQFSVERPDGSNFTLKIRSTKLEDSAMYFCASNQKRAPDTQYFGPGTRLTVL.

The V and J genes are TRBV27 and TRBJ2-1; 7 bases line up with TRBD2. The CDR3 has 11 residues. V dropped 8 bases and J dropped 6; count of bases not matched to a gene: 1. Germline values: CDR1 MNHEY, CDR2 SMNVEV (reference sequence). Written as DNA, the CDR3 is TGTGCCAGCCTAGCGGCCAATGAGCAGTTCTTC. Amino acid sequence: CASLAANEQFF.

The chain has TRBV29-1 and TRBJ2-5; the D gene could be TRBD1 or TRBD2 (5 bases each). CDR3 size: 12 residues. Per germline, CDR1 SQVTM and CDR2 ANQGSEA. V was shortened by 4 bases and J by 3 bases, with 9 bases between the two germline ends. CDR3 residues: CSVAQGEETQYF. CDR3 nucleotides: TGCAGCGTTGCCCAGGGAGAAGAGACCCAGTACTTC.

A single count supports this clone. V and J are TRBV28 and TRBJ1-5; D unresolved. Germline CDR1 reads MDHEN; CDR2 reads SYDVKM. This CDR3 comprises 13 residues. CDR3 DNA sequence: TGTGCGGCAGCGCAGGCCGAAAATCAGCCCCAGCATTTT. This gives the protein CAAAQAENQPQHF.

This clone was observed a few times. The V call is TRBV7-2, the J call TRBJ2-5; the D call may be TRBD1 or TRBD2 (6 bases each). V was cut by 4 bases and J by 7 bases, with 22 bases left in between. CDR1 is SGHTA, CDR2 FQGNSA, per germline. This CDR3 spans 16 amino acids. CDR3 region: CASSSQLGGGVGTQYF. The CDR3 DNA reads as TGTGCCAGCAGCTCACAATTAGGGGGAGGAGTTGGGACCCAGTACTTC.